This TCR beta chain was identified during a study of T cells in Graves' hyperthyroidism and ophthalmopathy. Each diagnosis was grounded in clinical symptoms, serum thyroxine and TRAb, thyroid ultrasound, and orbital computed tomography. Remarks on this clonotype: Its antigen is not identified.

Amplified TCR beta CDR3 regions came from RNA transcripts. Primed by the HTBI set, a first-round RT-PCR was run on the TCR CDR3. From the multiplex PCR reads, TCRdb called clonotypes with MiXCR, one entry per CDR3 protein. The sample records about 740,000 distinct CDR3 sequences, approximately 14% being singletons. General study points: Classification by a 13 V-J model distinguished ophthalmopathy from stable hyperthyroidism. Most thyroid clonotypes that were expanded above 0.001 also turned up in blood.

The specimen was blood. This sequence was found in a woman between 18 and 29 years old with Graves' hyperthyroidism.

CDR3 loop: CASSLAETSGEQFF. Here the CDR3 DNA reads TGCGCCAGCAGCTTGGCCGAGACTAGCGGTGAGCAGTTCTTC. The rearrangement uses TRBV5-1 and TRBJ2-1; 9 bases fit TRBD2. This CDR3 has 14 amino acids. The germline gives CDR1 SGHRS, CDR2 YFSETQ. V trimming: 0 bases; J trimming: 9 bases; junction bases outside the gene matches: 4.